This TCR beta chain was captured in a study of blood T cell repertoires in COVID-19. Study-level background: Material from acute and convalescent COVID-19 was sourced from the United States, Italy and Spain. The cDNA or gDNA used as material had been derived from T cells, B-cell-depleted T cells, or PBMCs.

Participants were placed into cohorts based on the clinical history they reported. The CDR3 spans 15 residues. V lost 3 bases, J lost 4 bases, and 7 bases stayed unmatched. Per the germline V gene, CDR1 is LGHNA and CDR2 is YNFKEQ. Some clones are missing from TCRdb's copy, which holds only in-frame ones; the method was immunoSEQ multiplex PCR. This sample has 200,000 to 250,000 clones, with around 80% found just once. The clonotype comes from a man younger than 45 with acute COVID-19. The chain uses TRBV4-2 and TRBJ2-7; the match to TRBD2 covers 9 bases. Material for sequencing was PBMCs or T cells enriched from blood (not recorded which). CDR3 in amino acids: CASSHPAGGRYEQYF. CDR3 bases: TGTGCCAGCAGCCATCCAGCGGGGGGCCGGTACGAGCAGTACTTC.